Shown below are 19 T cell receptor beta chains from a single sample sequenced in a study of blood T cell repertoires in COVID-19. TCRdb's copy holds only in-frame clones and misses some; the assay was immunoSEQ multiplex PCR. Counted here are 210,000 or so clones, approximately 82% occurring once; the ten biggest clones make up roughly 2.9%. The specimen was peripheral blood. The origin of the receptors is a man aged 50-60 years with active or convalescent COVID-19.

The rearrangement joins TRBV4-1 to TRBJ1-1; maybe TRBD1 (5 bases). CDR1 and CDR2 (germline): MGHRA, YSYEKL. Trimming took 2 bases from V and 1 from J, leaving 8 bases between them. The CDR3 runs to 14 residues. The CDR3 nucleotides are TGCGCCAGCAGCCAACAGGGCTGGAACACTGAAGCTTTCTTT. Its translation is CASSQQGWNTEAFF.

This chain joins TRBV9 and TRBJ1-4; D is undetermined. This CDR3 is built from 12 residues. The V gene's germline CDR1 is SGDLS and CDR2 YYNGEE. Trimming left V 3 bases short and J 7 bases short, with 7 bases between. The CDR3 sequence is CASSAPGEKLFF. DNA of the CDR3: TGTGCCAGCAGCGCTCCCGGTGAAAAACTGTTTTTT.

This clone was recorded once. The J gene is TRBJ2-1, the V gene TRBV19; D unclear. This CDR3 is 15 amino acids long. CDR1 and CDR2 (germline): LNHDA, SQIVND (reference sequence). Trimming took 2 bases from V and 2 from J, leaving 10 bases between them. The CDR3 loop reads CASSIYPGTYNEQFF. CDR3 DNA: TGTGCCAGTAGTATATACCCAGGTACCTACAATGAGCAGTTCTTC.

For the CDR3, the DNA is TGCAGTGCTCGGAGAGATGGCTACACCTTC. Its translation: CSARRDGYTF. The chain carries TRBV20-1 and TRBJ1-2, with no clear D. The germline V and J ends were trimmed by 5 bases and 6 bases, with 7 bases remaining between them. Germline CDR1 is DFQATT and CDR2 is SNEGSKA (reference sequence). The CDR3 is 10 residues long.

The gene calls are TRBV9 and TRBJ2-1; D ambiguous. Per the germline V gene, CDR1 is SGDLS and CDR2 is YYNGEE. V was cut by 4 bases and J by 0 bases, with 11 bases left in between. CDR3 length: 15 amino acids. CDR3 sequence (DNA): TGTGCCAGCAGCCCTTCGAGCGTCTCCTACAATGAGCAGTTCTTC. Residues: CASSPSSVSYNEQFF. Combining the CDR3 with reference TRBV9 and TRBJ2-1 gives the whole variable domain DSGVTQTPKHLITATGQRVTLRCSPRSGDLSVYWYQQSLDQGLQFLIQYYNGEERAKGNILERFSAQQFPDLHSELNLSSLELGDSALYFCASSPSSVSYNEQFFGPGTRLTVL.

This clone was counted a single time. The chain couples TRBV29-1 to TRBJ1-1, with D possibly being TRBD1 (5 bases). Germline V gene data show CDR1 as SQVTM and CDR2 as ANQGSEA. This CDR3 comprises 11 residues. Trimming took 7 bases from V and 4 from J, leaving 10 bases between them. The DNA of the CDR3 is TGCAGCGGCCAGGGTTTCACTGAAGCTTTCTTT. Protein product: CSGQGFTEAFF. The whole variable domain, remainder taken from reference TRBV29-1 and TRBJ1-1, is SAVISQKPSRDICQRGTSLTIQCQVDSQVTMMFWYRQQPGQSLTLIATANQGSEATYESGFVIDKFPISRPNLTFSTLTVSNMSPEDSSIYLCSGQGFTEAFFGQGTRLTVV.

The chain has TRBV21-1 and TRBJ2-7; the table's TRBD1 call for D was not verified on the DNA. TRBV21-1 is described as a pseudogene. This CDR3 has 14 residues. The CDR3 nucleotides are TGTGCCAGCAGTCCGAAAGGGGGCCGCTACGAGCAGTACTTC. It yields the protein CASSPKGGRYEQYF.

This clone showed up many times. The chain carries TRBV4-1 and TRBJ2-7; D perhaps matches TRBD1 (6 bases). Trimming cost V 8 bases and J 2 bases, with 19 bases left between them. This CDR3 comprises 15 residues. Germline CDR1 is MGHRA and CDR2 is YSYEKL. CDR3 bases: TGCGCCAGCCGCGTCCTCCCCTGGGGGCCCTACGAGCAGTACTTC. As protein: CASRVLPWGPYEQYF.

The CDR3 DNA reads as TGTGCCAGCAGGAGCGGGAGGGTACAAGAGACCCAGTACTTC. This encodes CASRSGRVQETQYF. This chain links TRBV27 with TRBJ2-5, with TRBD2 matching over 10 bases. CDR1 is MNHEY, CDR2 SMNVEV, per germline (reference sequence). V dropped 6 bases and J dropped 2; count of bases not matched to a gene: 3. The CDR3 sequence is 14 residues long.

This clone was picked up a small number of times. The chain joins TRBV2 to TRBJ1-6; the match to TRBD1 covers 8 bases. The CDR3 runs 15 residues. Trimming removed 7 bases from V and 10 bases from J; junction bases left unmatched: 12. From germline, CDR1 is SNHLY and CDR2 FYNNEI. The CDR3 loop is CASIRTGPLNSPLHF. The CDR3 DNA reads TGTGCCAGCATCCGGACAGGGCCATTGAACTCACCCCTCCACTTT.

The chain couples TRBV27 to TRBJ2-7, with D possibly TRBD1 on 6 matching bases. This CDR3 has 17 amino acids. V was shortened by 5 bases and J by 2 bases, with 22 bases between the two germline ends. In germline, CDR1 is MNHEY, CDR2 SMNVEV (reference sequence). As DNA, the CDR3 is TGTGCCAGCAGTCCGGGGTCCGGGACACCGAATCCCTACGAGCAGTACTTC. Residues: CASSPGSGTPNPYEQYF.

The chain has TRBV28 and TRBJ2-3; TRBD2 matches at 9 bases. The V segment lost 8 bases and the J segment 0 bases; nucleotides outside the gene matches: 9. Germline assignment: CDR1 MDHEN and CDR2 SYDVKM. The CDR3 totals 16 residues. For the CDR3, the DNA is TGTGCCAGCGGGTCGACTAGCGGATACAGCACAGATACGCAGTATTTT. It encodes CASGSTSGYSTDTQYF.

This clone was found once. The chain couples TRBV11-2 to TRBJ2-3; 13 bases agree with TRBD2. J was trimmed by 8 bases and V by 2 bases; bases with no gene match: 7. Germline CDR1 SGHAT, CDR2 FQNNGV. CDR3 length: 16 amino acids. The CDR3 loop is CASSLRTSGSQVTQYF. In DNA, the CDR3 is TGTGCCAGCAGCTTAAGGACTAGCGGGAGCCAAGTTACGCAGTATTTT.

The rearrangement links TRBV19 to TRBJ2-1; 13 nucleotides agree with TRBD2. Germline V gene data show CDR1 as LNHDA and CDR2 as SQIVND (reference sequence). Trimming took 3 bases from V and 5 from J; bases not matched to a gene: 1. This CDR3 comprises 15 residues. In nucleotides, the CDR3 is TGTGCCAGTAGTATTGGGACTAGCGGGAACAATGAGCAGTTCTTC. Translated, it gives CASSIGTSGNNEQFF.

The V gene is TRBV28, the J gene TRBJ1-2; D is undetermined. The CDR3 has 12 residues. The germline gives CDR1 MDHEN, CDR2 SYDVKM. V lost 5 bases and J lost 7, with 11 bases in between. The CDR3 loop is CASSPVNRGYTF. CDR3 nucleotide sequence: TGTGCCAGCAGTCCGGTCAATCGTGGCTACACCTTC.

This rearrangement joins TRBV3-1 (or the pseudogene TRBV3-2) to TRBJ2-7, with a weak D call TRBD1 (5 bases). Germline-derived CDR1 and CDR2 are LGHDT and YNNKEL (reference sequence). The CDR3 is 11 amino acids. The germline V and J ends were trimmed by 4 bases and 5 bases, with 6 bases remaining between them. CDR3 bases: TGTGCCAGCAGCCCAGGGCACGAGCAGTACTTC. Encoded protein: CASSPGHEQYF.

The rearrangement uses TRBV7-2 and TRBJ1-2; possibly TRBD1 for D (6 bases). V was cut by 4 bases and J by 4 bases, with 10 bases left in between. There are 13 residues in the CDR3. Germline CDR1 is SGHTA and CDR2 is FQGNSA. CDR3 sequence: CASSSDSGYGYTF. Here the CDR3 DNA reads TGTGCCAGCAGCTCGGACAGTGGCTATGGCTACACCTTC.

This chain uses TRBV18 with TRBJ1-2; D is possibly TRBD1 (5 bases). CDR3 length: 14 amino acids. The V gene lost 4 bases and the J gene lost 3 bases, with 12 bases spanning the gap. Germline V gives CDR1 KGHSH, CDR2 LQKENI. The CDR3 DNA reads as TGTGCCAGCTCACTTGGGGGGAATGACTATGGCTACACCTTC. Translated: CASSLGGNDYGYTF. Looking up the rest from reference TRBV18 and TRBJ1-2 gives the full variable domain: NAGVMQNPRHLVRRRGQEARLRCSPMKGHSHVYWYRQLPEEGLKFMVYLQKENIIDESGMPKERFSAEFPKEGPSILRIQQVVRGDSAAYFCASSLGGNDYGYTFGSGTRLTVV.

This chain joins TRBV6-5 and TRBJ1-1, with a possible D match to TRBD1 (6 bases). Germline V gives CDR1 MNHEY, CDR2 SVGAGI. This CDR3 contains 14 residues. Trimming took 6 bases from V and 3 from J, leaving 14 bases between them. CDR3 in amino acids: CASSLFRGDTEAFF. CDR3 bases: TGTGCCAGCAGCCTTTTCAGGGGAGACACTGAAGCTTTCTTT.